Detailed here is one T cell receptor (beta chain). This specimen includes other DNA sequences encoding the same CDR3. Measured with immunoSEQ multiplex PCR; TCRdb has only the in-frame clones, and not every one. This table holds 76,000 or so clones, about 93% found once. This sample is part of a study of cytomegalovirus exposure and HLA in healthy donors. The origin of this receptor is a woman under 30 in good health and CMV-seronegative. The sample consisted of PBMCs.

CDR3 residues: CASSVGSSGLYEQYF. The DNA for the CDR3 is TGTGCCAGCAGCGTAGGGTCATCAGGATTATACGAGCAGTACTTC. V is TRBV9 and J is TRBJ2-7; the D is unclear. This CDR3 contains 15 residues. Trimming removed 0 bases from V and 4 bases from J, with 14 bases in between. Germline lookup yields CDR1 SGDLS and CDR2 YYNGEE.